The 15 T cell receptor beta chains presented below share a single source sample, sequenced in a study of blood T cell repertoires in COVID-19. Assay: immunoSEQ multiplex PCR; the TCRdb copy retains only in-frame clones and omits some. This sample has some 330,000 clones, with roughly 90% found just once. Sequencing was done on a sample of peripheral blood. The receptor set was obtained from a woman aged 45-59 years with active or convalescent COVID-19.

V usage is TRBV9 and J usage is TRBJ2-1; unclear D gene. This CDR3 spans 15 amino acids. Trimming pared 0 bases from V and 0 bases from J, leaving 7 bases between. From germline, CDR1 is SGDLS and CDR2 YYNGEE. CDR3 amino acids: CASSVDPSSYNEQFF. For the CDR3, the DNA is TGTGCCAGCAGCGTAGATCCTAGCTCCTACAATGAGCAGTTCTTC.

The genes are TRBV12-5 and TRBJ2-3; 10 positions agree with TRBD1. Germline loops: CDR1 LGHNT, CDR2 FRNRAP. V was pared by 1 base and J by 4 bases, with 11 bases of the junction left unmatched. The CDR3 is 18 amino acids. In nucleotides, the CDR3 is TGTGCTAGTGGTTTGGAGGAAAAGACAGGGGGCGCATCAGATACGCAGTATTTT. Protein sequence: CASGLEEKTGGASDTQYF.

This chain connects TRBV4-2 to TRBJ2-7, with a tentative D call TRBD2 (5 bases). The CDR3 loop spans 15 amino acids. Germline CDR1 and CDR2: LGHNA and YNFKEQ. V was pared by 0 bases and J by 4 bases, with 13 bases between. CDR3 in DNA: TGTGCCAGCAGCCAAGAAGGACTCGAACGTTACGAGCAGTACTTC. This codes for CASSQEGLERYEQYF.

This clone occurred a few times. Distinct nucleotide sequences in the sample also encode this CDR3. This chain joins TRBV5-1 and TRBJ2-7; a possible D gene is TRBD2 (6 bases). V lost 4 bases and J lost 0, with 11 bases in between. In germline, CDR1 is SGHRS, CDR2 YFSETQ. There are 14 residues in the CDR3. Here the CDR3 reads CASSPGGSSYEQYF. The DNA of the CDR3 is TGCGCCAGCAGCCCCGGGGGAAGCTCCTACGAGCAGTACTTC.

There are many counts of this clone. The V and J genes are TRBV28 and TRBJ2-1; 7 bases are shared with TRBD1. The germline V gene has CDR1 MDHEN and CDR2 SYDVKM. Trimming cost V 4 bases and J 10 bases; bases outside gene matches: 10. The CDR3 loop spans 14 amino acids. The CDR3 loop reads CASSSPRQGREQFF. The DNA for the CDR3 is TGTGCCAGCAGTTCCCCTAGACAGGGCAGGGAGCAGTTCTTC. The full variable domain, in which reference TRBV28 and TRBJ2-1 provide the parts outside the CDR3, is DVKVTQSSRYLVKRTGEKVFLECVQDMDHENMFWYRQDPGLGLRLIYFSYDVKMKEKGDIPEGYSVSREKKERFSLILESASTNQTSMYLCASSSPRQGREQFFGPGTRLTVL.

As regards this clone: Different DNA sequences within this sample yield the same CDR3. The J gene is TRBJ1-2, the V gene TRBV18, with a possible D match to TRBD1 (5 bases). This CDR3 comprises 14 residues. V was pared by 3 bases and J by 5 bases, with 13 bases between. CDR1 KGHSH and CDR2 LQKENI come from the germline V gene. CDR3 region: CASSPSGGGYGYTF. The CDR3 DNA reads TGTGCCAGCTCACCTTCCGGCGGGGGGTATGGCTACACCTTC.

The chain employs TRBV7-2 and TRBJ2-3; 9 nucleotides line up with TRBD2. V lost 1 base, J lost 2 bases, and 13 bases stayed unmatched. Germline-derived CDR1 and CDR2 are SGHTA and FQGNSA. This CDR3 is built from 19 residues. The CDR3 protein is CASSLGLAGTTPPTDTQYF. CDR3 in DNA: TGTGCCAGCAGCTTAGGCCTAGCGGGGACAACCCCGCCCACAGATACGCAGTATTTT. The whole variable domain, remainder taken from reference TRBV7-2 and TRBJ2-3, is GAGVSQSPSNKVTEKGKDVELRCDPISGHTALYWYRQSLGQGLEFLIYFQGNSAPDKSGLPSDRFSAERTGGSVSTLTIQRTQQEDSAVYLCASSLGLAGTTPPTDTQYFGPGTRLTVL.

The chain is built from TRBV11-1 and TRBJ2-5; D not resolved. The CDR3 spans 14 residues. V lost 1 base to trimming and J lost 2 bases, with 8 bases between them. In germline, CDR1 is SGHAT, CDR2 FQDESV (reference sequence). The CDR3 nucleotides read TGTGCCAGCAGCTTAGTGAGGTCTCAAGAGACCCAGTACTTC. Its translation: CASSLVRSQETQYF. Based on the CDR3 plus reference TRBV11-1 and TRBJ2-5, the full variable domain is EAEVAQSPRYKITEKSQAVAFWCDPISGHATLYWYRQILGQGPELLVQFQDESVVDDSQLPKDRFSAERLKGVDSTLKIQPAELGDSAMYLCASSLVRSQETQYFGPGTRLLVL.

This chain joins TRBV3-1 (or the pseudogene TRBV3-2) and TRBJ1-5; D call uncertain. This CDR3 contains 14 residues. Trimming took 4 bases from V and 3 from J, leaving 10 bases between them. Looked up from germline, CDR1 is LGHDT and CDR2 is YNNKEL (reference sequence). DNA of the CDR3: TGTGCCAGCAGCCCGCCCGGGAACAATCAGCCCCAGCATTTT. Amino acid sequence: CASSPPGNNQPQHF.

This clone has only one observation. The V and J genes are TRBV7-7 and TRBJ2-2; D might be TRBD1 (5 bases). Germline CDR1 reads SSHAT; CDR2 reads FNYEAQ (reference sequence). CDR3 length equals 14 residues. The CDR3 DNA follows: TGTGCTAGCCGCCCAGGGCCGGACACCGGGGAGCTGTTTTTT. Its translation is CASRPGPDTGELFF.

This clone has at least ten counts. This sequence joins TRBV29-1 and TRBJ1-2, with TRBD1 identical over 7 bases. CDR3 size: 12 residues. Trimming cost V 7 bases and J 3 bases; bases outside gene matches: 5. Germline CDR1 and CDR2: SQVTM and ANQGSEA. For the CDR3, the DNA is TGCAGCGCCCGGACAGGCGACTATGGCTACACCTTC. It specifies CSARTGDYGYTF.

This sequence joins TRBV15 and TRBJ2-2; 8 nucleotides match TRBD2. Per germline, CDR1 LNHNV and CDR2 YYDKDF (reference sequence). With 5 bases clipped from V and 5 bases from J, the junction kept 19 bases outside the gene matches. The CDR3 sequence is 19 residues long. CDR3 nucleotides: TGTGCCACCAGCGAAACCCTTTGGGGGGCGGGAGGCATTACCGGGGAGCTGTTTTTT. It translates to CATSETLWGAGGITGELFF.

The CDR3 DNA reads as TGTGCCAGCAGTGCCACAGGGGTAACTAATGAAAAACTGTTTTTT. It is translated as CASSATGVTNEKLFF. This chain joins TRBV27 and TRBJ1-4, with TRBD1 identical over 7 bases. The CDR3 consists of 15 residues. The J segment lost 1 base and the V segment lost 5 bases, leaving 4 bases of the junction unmatched. Germline V gene lookup returns CDR1 MNHEY and CDR2 SMNVEV (reference sequence). The full variable domain, in which reference TRBV27 and TRBJ1-4 provide the parts outside the CDR3, is EAQVTQNPRYLITVTGKKLTVTCSQNMNHEYMSWYRQDPGLGLRQIYYSMNVEVTDKGDVPEGYKVSRKEKRNFPLILESPSPNQTSLYFCASSATGVTNEKLFFGSGTQLSVL.

Concerning this clone: Other DNA sequences in the same sample also yield this CDR3. The chain recombines TRBV7-9 with TRBJ1-3; the match to TRBD1 covers 8 bases. The length of the CDR3 is 15 residues. Germline trimming cut 5 bases from V and 4 bases from J; bases unmatched to any gene: 7. Germline V gene sequence: CDR1 SEHNR, CDR2 FQNEAQ (reference sequence). The CDR3 DNA sequence: TGTGCCAGCAGCCTGAGGACAGGGACAGGAAACACCATATATTTT. Its translation: CASSLRTGTGNTIYF.

In this sample, this clone turned up once. CDR3: CASSLLGSGTVVYNEQFF. For the CDR3, the DNA is TGTGCCAGCAGTTTATTGGGTAGCGGGACTGTTGTATACAATGAGCAGTTCTTC. The genes are TRBV27 and TRBJ2-1, with 8 bases that match TRBD2. Trimming cost V 1 base and J 4 bases; bases outside gene matches: 12. Per the germline V gene, CDR1 is MNHEY and CDR2 is SMNVEV (reference sequence). The CDR3 sequence is 18 residues long.